This TCR beta chain was obtained from a study of cytomegalovirus exposure and HLA in healthy donors. Study background: The 120 million or so unique TCR beta sequences, from some 170 million T cells, were found by an earlier analysis. Whole-study findings and limits: Later analysis indicated greater clonal expansion among HLA-associated TCR beta chains than among equally common other chains. One variant, a missense change in DCLRE1C, was linked in a later analysis to TCR beta V- and J-gene trimming. Earlier results showed most TCR beta V segments being productive about 90% or about 30% of the time.

PCR primers comprised 60 Vbeta and 13 Jbeta primers. Sequenced by immunoSEQ multiplex PCR; TCRdb stores in-frame clones only, minus some. Found here are 110,000 or so clones, under 85% of them singletons; the top ten hold approximately 2%. The ends were cut back, 3 bases at V and 5 bases at J, with 8 bases in the middle. The length of the CDR3 is 13 residues. Germline-derived CDR1 and CDR2 are MRHNA and SNTAGT. As concerns this clone: As yet, its antigen is unknown.

Sequences were obtained from PBMCs. V usage is TRBV6-4 and J usage is TRBJ1-5; weak D call: TRBD1 (5 bases). The TCR sequence derives from a man under 40 in good health and CMV-seronegative. Here the CDR3 DNA reads TGTGCCAGCAGTGAGGCGGGGGATCAGCCCCAGCATTTT. Protein sequence: CASSEAGDQPQHF.